Listed here is a single T cell receptor beta chain. The antigen remains undetermined. The data derive from a study of cytomegalovirus exposure and HLA in healthy donors. CDR1 is KGHSH and CDR2 is LQKENI in the germline V gene. The CDR3 loop spans 15 amino acids. The J segment lost 0 bases and the V segment lost 3 bases, leaving 2 bases of the junction unmatched. Primers included in the PCR were 60 Vbeta and 13 Jbeta primers. Profiling relied on immunoSEQ multiplex PCR, and the TCRdb table lists in-frame clones only, not all of them. Seen here are 200,000 or so clones, 82% observed once, and the top ten hold approximately 6.5%. Study-wide points: Among TCR beta chains, those listed as cytomegalovirus-associated numbered over 150. Cytomegalovirus status was reportedly diagnosed by the classifier with high specificity and sensitivity.

The specimen was PBMCs. The rearrangement joins TRBV18 to TRBJ1-3; 7 bases are a match to TRBD1. The receptor's source is a woman aged 50 to 60 in good health and CMV-seropositive. CDR3 DNA: TGTGCCAGCTCACCCCGGGACAGCTCTGGAAACACCATATATTTT. Residues: CASSPRDSSGNTIYF. Looking up the rest from reference TRBV18 and TRBJ1-3 gives the full variable domain: NAGVMQNPRHLVRRRGQEARLRCSPMKGHSHVYWYRQLPEEGLKFMVYLQKENIIDESGMPKERFSAEFPKEGPSILRIQQVVRGDSAAYFCASSPRDSSGNTIYFGEGSWLTVV.